This TCR beta chain was sequenced during a study of blood T cell repertoires in COVID-19 (dated by TCRdb to 2020 to 2022). General notes on the study: The collaborator samples originated in the United States, Italy and Spain and spanned the acute and convalescent phases of COVID-19. The material from the prospective study consisted of cDNA or gDNA derived from T cells, B-cell-depleted T cells, or PBMCs. The samples were drawn from the first 160 participants of the ongoing ImmuneRACE study and from about 1,200 subjects provided by 6 global collaborators. The repertoires were made available in a free public database intended to serve as a resource for research on the immune response to SARS-CoV-2. A de-identified subject ID, COVID-19 status, age in years and sex were almost always included in the sample metadata. Where available, HLA class I and class II types were taken from metadata supplied by the sample provider and were not determined by assay-based typing. The dataset comprised deeply sampled blood TCRbeta repertoires from subjects exposed to, actively infected with, or recovered from COVID-19.

TCRbeta CDR3 regions were amplified from genomic DNA using the immunoSEQ Assay, a bias-controlled multiplex PCR. The source study handled its data this way. The number of nucleated cells in each sample was estimated by amplification of reference gene primers within the assay. To quantify the absolute abundance of each unique TCRbeta CDR3 rearrangement, sequence reads were collapsed and filtered. Productive Simpson clonality was computed per sample as the square root of Simpson's diversity index over productive rearrangements. TCRdb re-hosts the immuneACCESS table, in-frame sequences only. Its copies lack some clones; in the studies checked, an unresolved V gene accounts for under half of them, and the cause for the rest is not known. The DNA gave D and trimming, while V, J and clone size come from that table. Across this sample there are around 240,000 clones, with about 83% seen only once. The ten largest clonotypes hold roughly 1.9% of the sample.

Enrolling through a virtual design, the prospective study's participants ranged in age from about 18 to 89 years and lived across approximately 25 United States geographic areas. In the prospective study, cohorts were assigned on the basis of participant-reported clinical history obtained from a screening survey and a study questionnaire. For ImmuneRACE Cohort 3, a participant was defined as recovered based on two consecutive negative NP/OP PCR tests, clearance by a healthcare professional, or resolution of symptoms. Mobile phlebotomists in the prospective study collected whole blood, serum and a nasopharyngeal or oropharyngeal swab from every participant. Over an approximately 2-month period, participants in the prospective study had the option of providing additional blood draws and questionnaires. Before DNA extraction, prospective study blood samples were shipped either frozen or at room temperature.

The paper as a whole reports these results and caveats: The amount of clinical and demographic metadata varied by source and participant and was provided uncurated.

This clone was seen more than once but under ten times. This clone's antigen is unknown. Base qualities were left out, and no much larger clone turns up one base away. The V end loses 6 bases and the J end loses 1 base, and a stretch of 12 bases separates them. CDR1 and CDR2 were assigned from the germline V gene (reference sequence) as SEHNR and FQNEAQ. The CDR3 goes from the cysteine to the phenylalanine over 14 residues. Just the 42-base CDR3 DNA is kept, in frame starting at base 1. Input material: PBMCs or T cells enriched from blood (not recorded which). This chain joins TRBV7-9 to TRBJ1-2; the D gene cannot be resolved reliably. This clonotype was sampled from a woman between 50 and 59 years old who had recovered from COVID-19. The CDR3 region reads CASRVAGNNYGYTF. In nucleotide form, the sequence is TGTGCCAGCAGAGTAGCGGGAAATAACTATGGCTACACCTTC.